This TCR beta chain was recorded in a study of T cells in localized non-small cell lung cancer. Whole-study findings and limits: Appearing in adjacent lung were a median roughly 57 of the top 100 tumor clones.

About this clone: Its antigen remains unknown.

Clones were sequenced by immunoSEQ multiplex PCR, and TCRdb holds only the in-frame ones, with some missing. The sample carries almost 65,000 clones, 90% recorded once. In germline, CDR1 is MNHNS, CDR2 SASEGT. The CDR3 loop spans 14 amino acids. With 5 bases removed from V and 5 bases from J, the gap between germline ends came to 14 bases. The clonotype comes from a woman aged 40-70 years with stage I lung adenocarcinoma. The sequencing used peripheral blood, collected before any cancer treatment. The chain joins TRBV6-1 to TRBJ2-3, with TRBD2 as a possible D gene (6 bases). This chain's CDR3 is CASSRWREGDTQYF. The CDR3 region has the DNA TGTGCCAGCAGTCGGTGGCGGGAAGGAGATACGCAGTATTTT.